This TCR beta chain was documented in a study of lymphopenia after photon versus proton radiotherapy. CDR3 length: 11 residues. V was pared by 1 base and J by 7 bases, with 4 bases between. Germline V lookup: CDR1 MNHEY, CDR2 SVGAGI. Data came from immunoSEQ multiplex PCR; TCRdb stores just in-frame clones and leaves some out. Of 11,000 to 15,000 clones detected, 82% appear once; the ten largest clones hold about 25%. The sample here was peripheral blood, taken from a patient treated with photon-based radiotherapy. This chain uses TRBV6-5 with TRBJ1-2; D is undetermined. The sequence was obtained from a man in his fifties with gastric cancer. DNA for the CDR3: TGTGCCAGCAGTTACTGGGGTGGCTACACCTTC. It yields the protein CASSYWGGYTF.